This T cell receptor beta chain was obtained from a study of cytomegalovirus exposure and HLA in healthy donors. The study's findings and limits: One variant, a missense change in DCLRE1C, was linked in a later analysis to TCR beta V- and J-gene trimming.

About this clone itself: The antigen remains unidentified.

The PCR had 60 Vbeta and 13 Jbeta primers. In the authors' methods: A later analysis counted around 74 million unique TCR beta chains, about 10 million shared. Sequenced by immunoSEQ multiplex PCR; TCRdb stores in-frame clones only, minus some. Clone size and V and J calls were adopted from that table, with D and trimming inferred from the DNA. Here the sample spans over 150,000 clones, about 71% being singletons. Germline lookup yields CDR1 SGHTA and CDR2 FQGNSA. This CDR3 is 14 amino acids long. V was pared by 6 bases and J by 6 bases, with 9 bases of the junction left unmatched. The sample taken for sequencing was PBMCs. The genes are TRBV7-2 and TRBJ2-7; 9 bases line up with TRBD2. The sequence was collected from a woman in her 30s in good health and CMV-seronegative. As DNA, the CDR3 is TGTGCCAGCAGAACCCCCGGGACTAGCAGCGAGCAGTACTTC. This translates into CASRTPGTSSEQYF.